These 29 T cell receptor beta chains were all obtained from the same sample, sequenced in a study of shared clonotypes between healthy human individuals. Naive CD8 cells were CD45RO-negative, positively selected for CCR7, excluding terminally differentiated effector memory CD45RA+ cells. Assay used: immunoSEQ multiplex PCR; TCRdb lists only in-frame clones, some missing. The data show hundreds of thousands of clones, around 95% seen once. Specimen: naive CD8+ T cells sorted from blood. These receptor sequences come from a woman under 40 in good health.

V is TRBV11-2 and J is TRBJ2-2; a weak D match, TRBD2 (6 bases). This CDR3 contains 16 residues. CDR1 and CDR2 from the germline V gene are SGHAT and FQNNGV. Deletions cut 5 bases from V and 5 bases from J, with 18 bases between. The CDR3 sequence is CASSPGALGGTGELFF. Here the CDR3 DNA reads TGTGCCAGCAGCCCTGGGGCCCTGGGGGGAACCGGGGAGCTGTTTTTT.

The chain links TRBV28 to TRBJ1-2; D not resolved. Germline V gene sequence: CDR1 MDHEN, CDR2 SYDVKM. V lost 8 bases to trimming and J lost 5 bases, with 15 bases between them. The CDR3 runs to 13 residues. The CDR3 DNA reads TGTGCCAGCCGAAGGTATCGTGATTATGGCTACACCTTC. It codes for CASRRYRDYGYTF.

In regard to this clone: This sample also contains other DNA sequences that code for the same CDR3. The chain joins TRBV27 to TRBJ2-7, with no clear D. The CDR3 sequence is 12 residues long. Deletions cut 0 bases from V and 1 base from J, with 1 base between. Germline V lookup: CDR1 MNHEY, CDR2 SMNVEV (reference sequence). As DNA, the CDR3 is TGTGCCAGCAGTTTATCGTCCTACGAGCAGTACTTC. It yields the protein CASSLSSYEQYF.

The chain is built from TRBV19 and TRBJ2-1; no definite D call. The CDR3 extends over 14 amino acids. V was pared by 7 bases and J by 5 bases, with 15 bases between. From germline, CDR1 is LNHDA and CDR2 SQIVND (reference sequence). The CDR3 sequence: CASNPGPVNNEQFF. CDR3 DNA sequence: TGTGCCAGTAATCCGGGCCCGGTCAACAATGAGCAGTTCTTC.

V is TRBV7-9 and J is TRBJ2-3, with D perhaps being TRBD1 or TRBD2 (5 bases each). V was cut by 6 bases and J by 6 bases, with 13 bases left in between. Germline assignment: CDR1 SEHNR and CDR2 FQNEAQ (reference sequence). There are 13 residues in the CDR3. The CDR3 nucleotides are TGTGCCAGCAGGTTCAGGGACGGCGATACGCAGTATTTT. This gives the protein CASRFRDGDTQYF.

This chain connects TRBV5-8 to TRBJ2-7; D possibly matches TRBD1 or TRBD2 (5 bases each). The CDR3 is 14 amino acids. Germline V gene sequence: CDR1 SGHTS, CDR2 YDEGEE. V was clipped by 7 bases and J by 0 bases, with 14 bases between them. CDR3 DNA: TGTGCCAGCGTCCCAACCGGGGCCTCCTACGAGCAGTACTTC. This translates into CASVPTGASYEQYF. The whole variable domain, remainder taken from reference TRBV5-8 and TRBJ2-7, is EAGVTQSPTHLIKTRGQQATLRCSPISGHTSVYWYQQALGLGLQFLLWYDEGEERNRGNFPPRFSGRQFPNYSSELNVNALELEDSALYLCASVPTGASYEQYFGPGTRLTVT.

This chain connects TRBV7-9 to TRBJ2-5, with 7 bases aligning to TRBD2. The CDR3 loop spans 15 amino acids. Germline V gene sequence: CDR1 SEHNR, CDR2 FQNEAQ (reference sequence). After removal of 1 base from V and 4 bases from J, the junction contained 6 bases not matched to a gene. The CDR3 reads CASSLESWGGETQYF. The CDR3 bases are TGTGCCAGCAGCTTAGAGTCGTGGGGGGGAGAGACCCAGTACTTC.

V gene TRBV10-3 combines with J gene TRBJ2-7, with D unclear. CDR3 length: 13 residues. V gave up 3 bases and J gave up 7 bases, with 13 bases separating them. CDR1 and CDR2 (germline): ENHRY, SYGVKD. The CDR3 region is CAISDGSLGEQYF. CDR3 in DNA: TGTGCCATCAGTGATGGGTCGCTCGGAGAGCAGTACTTC.

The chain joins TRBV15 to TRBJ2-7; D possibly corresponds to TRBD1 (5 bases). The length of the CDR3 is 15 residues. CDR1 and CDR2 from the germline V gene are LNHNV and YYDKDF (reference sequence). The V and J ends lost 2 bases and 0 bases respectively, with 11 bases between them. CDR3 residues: CATSRSTAISYEQYF. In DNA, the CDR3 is TGTGCCACCAGCAGATCGACAGCAATCTCCTACGAGCAGTACTTC.

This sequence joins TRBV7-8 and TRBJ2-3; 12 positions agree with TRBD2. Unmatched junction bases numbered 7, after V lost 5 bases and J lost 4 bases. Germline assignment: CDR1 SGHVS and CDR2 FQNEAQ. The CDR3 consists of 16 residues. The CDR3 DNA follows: TGTGCCAGCAGCACGCGACTAGCGGGAGTGGCAGATACGCAGTATTTT. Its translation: CASSTRLAGVADTQYF.

The CDR3 DNA reads as TGTGCCATCAGAAGCGTCGGAGGACCCTACGAGCAGTACTTC. Translated, it gives CAIRSVGGPYEQYF. The rearrangement uses TRBV10-3 and TRBJ2-7, with D perhaps TRBD2 (5 bases). In germline, CDR1 is ENHRY, CDR2 SYGVKD. Deletions cut 6 bases from V and 2 bases from J, with 14 bases between. CDR3 length: 14 amino acids.

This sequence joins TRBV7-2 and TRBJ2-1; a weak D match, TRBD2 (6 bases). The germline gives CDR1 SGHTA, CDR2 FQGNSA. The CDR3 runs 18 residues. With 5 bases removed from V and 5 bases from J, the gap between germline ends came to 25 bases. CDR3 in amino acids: CASSPYTSGGLKNNEQFF. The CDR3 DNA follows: TGTGCCAGCAGCCCATACACTAGTGGGGGGTTAAAAAACAATGAGCAGTTCTTC.

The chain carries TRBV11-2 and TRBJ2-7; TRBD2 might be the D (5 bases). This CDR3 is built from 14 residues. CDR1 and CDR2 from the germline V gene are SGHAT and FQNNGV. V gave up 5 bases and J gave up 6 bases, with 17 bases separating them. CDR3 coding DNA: TGTGCCAGCAGCGACTACACAACGTGGGGCGAGCAGTACTTC. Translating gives CASSDYTTWGEQYF.

The CDR3 reads CASSILAGLSNTGELFF. The CDR3 region has the DNA TGTGCCAGTAGTATTCTAGCGGGATTATCGAACACCGGGGAGCTGTTTTTT. This chain joins TRBV19 and TRBJ2-2; 9 bases fit TRBD2. The CDR3 has 17 amino acids. Germline CDR1 and CDR2: LNHDA and SQIVND (reference sequence). V was clipped by 3 bases and J by 0 bases; unmatched bases: 5. Combining the CDR3 with reference TRBV19 and TRBJ2-2 gives the whole variable domain DGGITQSPKYLFRKEGQNVTLSCEQNLNHDAMYWYRQDPGQGLRLIYYSQIVNDFQKGDIAEGYSVSREKKESFPLTVTSAQKNPTAFYLCASSILAGLSNTGELFFGEGSRLTVL.

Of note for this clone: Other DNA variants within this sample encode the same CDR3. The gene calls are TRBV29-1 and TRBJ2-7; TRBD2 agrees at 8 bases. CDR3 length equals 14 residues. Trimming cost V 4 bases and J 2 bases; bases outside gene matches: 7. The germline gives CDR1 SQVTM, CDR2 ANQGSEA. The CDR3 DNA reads TGCAGCGTTGTGGGGCTAGCGGGTACCTACGAGCAGTACTTC. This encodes CSVVGLAGTYEQYF.

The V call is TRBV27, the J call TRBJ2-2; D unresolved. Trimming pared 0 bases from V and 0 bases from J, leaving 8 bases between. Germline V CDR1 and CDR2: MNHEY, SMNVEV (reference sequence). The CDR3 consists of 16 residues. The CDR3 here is CASSLSVASNTGELFF. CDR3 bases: TGTGCCAGCAGTTTATCGGTCGCGTCGAACACCGGGGAGCTGTTTTTT.

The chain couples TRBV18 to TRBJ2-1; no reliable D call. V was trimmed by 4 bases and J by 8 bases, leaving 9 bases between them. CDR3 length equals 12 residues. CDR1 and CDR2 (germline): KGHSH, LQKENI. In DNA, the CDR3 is TGTGCCAGCTCACATGGCGACGATGAGCAGTTCTTC. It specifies CASSHGDDEQFF.

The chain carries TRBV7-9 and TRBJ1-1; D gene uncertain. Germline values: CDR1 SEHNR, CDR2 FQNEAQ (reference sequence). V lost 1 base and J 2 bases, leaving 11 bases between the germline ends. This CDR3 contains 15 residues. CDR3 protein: CASSLDLGSNTEAFF. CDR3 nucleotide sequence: TGTGCCAGCAGCTTAGATCTGGGATCTAACACTGAAGCTTTCTTT.

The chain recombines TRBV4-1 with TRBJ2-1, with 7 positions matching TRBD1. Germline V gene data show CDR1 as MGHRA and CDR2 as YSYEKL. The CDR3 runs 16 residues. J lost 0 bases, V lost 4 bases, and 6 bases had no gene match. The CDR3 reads CASSPTGFSSYNEQFF. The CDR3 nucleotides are TGCGCCAGCAGCCCGACAGGGTTCAGCTCCTACAATGAGCAGTTCTTC.

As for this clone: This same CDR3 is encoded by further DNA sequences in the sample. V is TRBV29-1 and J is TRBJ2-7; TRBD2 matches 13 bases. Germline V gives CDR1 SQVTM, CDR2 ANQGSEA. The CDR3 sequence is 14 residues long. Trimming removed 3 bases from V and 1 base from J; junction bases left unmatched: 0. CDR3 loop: CSVEGLAGSYEQYF. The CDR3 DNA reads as TGCAGCGTTGAGGGACTAGCGGGGTCCTACGAGCAGTACTTC.

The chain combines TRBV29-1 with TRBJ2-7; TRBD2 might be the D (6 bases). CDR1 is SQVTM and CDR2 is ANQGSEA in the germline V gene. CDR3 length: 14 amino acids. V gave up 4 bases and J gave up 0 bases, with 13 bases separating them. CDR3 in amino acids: CSVGRGAVSYEQYF. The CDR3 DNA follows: TGCAGCGTTGGTCGCGGGGCCGTCTCCTACGAGCAGTACTTC.

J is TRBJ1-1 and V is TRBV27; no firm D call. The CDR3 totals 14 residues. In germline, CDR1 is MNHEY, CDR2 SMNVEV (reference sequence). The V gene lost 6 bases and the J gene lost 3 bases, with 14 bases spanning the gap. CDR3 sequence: CASSASVFDTEAFF. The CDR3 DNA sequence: TGTGCCAGCAGCGCGTCGGTATTCGACACTGAAGCTTTCTTT.

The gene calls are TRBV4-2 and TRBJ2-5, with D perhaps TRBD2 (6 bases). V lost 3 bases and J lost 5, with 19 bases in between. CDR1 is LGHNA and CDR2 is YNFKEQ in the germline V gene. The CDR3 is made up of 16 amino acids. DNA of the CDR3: TGTGCCAGCAGCCAGACGACTAGAACCACTGGGGAGACCCAGTACTTC. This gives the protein CASSQTTRTTGETQYF.

In nucleotides, the CDR3 is TGTGCCAGCAGGGAATCCCGGGACAGGGCCCAGCCCCAGCATTTT. It translates to CASRESRDRAQPQHF. This chain joins TRBV6-1 and TRBJ1-5; 9 bases fit TRBD1. V was clipped by 6 bases and J by 7 bases; unmatched bases: 10. This CDR3 spans 15 amino acids. The germline V gene has CDR1 MNHNS and CDR2 SASEGT.

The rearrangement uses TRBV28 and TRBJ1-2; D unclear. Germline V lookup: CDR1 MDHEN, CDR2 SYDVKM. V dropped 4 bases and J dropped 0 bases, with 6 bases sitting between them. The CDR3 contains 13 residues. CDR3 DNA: TGTGCCAGCAGTTCCCAAACTAACTATGGCTACACCTTC. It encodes CASSSQTNYGYTF.

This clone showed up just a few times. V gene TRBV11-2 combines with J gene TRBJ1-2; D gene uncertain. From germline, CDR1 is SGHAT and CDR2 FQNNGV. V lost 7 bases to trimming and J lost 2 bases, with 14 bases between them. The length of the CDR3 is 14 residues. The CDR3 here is CASTPAGRNYGYTF. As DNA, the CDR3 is TGTGCCAGCACCCCCGCGGGCAGAAACTATGGCTACACCTTC.

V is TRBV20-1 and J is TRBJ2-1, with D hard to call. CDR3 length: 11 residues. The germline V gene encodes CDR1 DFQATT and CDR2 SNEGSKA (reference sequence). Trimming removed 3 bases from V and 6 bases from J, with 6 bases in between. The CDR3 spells CSASSSNEQFF. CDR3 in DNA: TGCAGTGCTAGTTCCAGCAATGAGCAGTTCTTC.

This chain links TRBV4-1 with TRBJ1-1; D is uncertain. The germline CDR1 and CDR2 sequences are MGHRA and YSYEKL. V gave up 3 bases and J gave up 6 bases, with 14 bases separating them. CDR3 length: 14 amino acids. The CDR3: CASSQIGRISEAFF. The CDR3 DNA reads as TGCGCCAGCAGCCAGATAGGCCGGATATCTGAAGCTTTCTTT.

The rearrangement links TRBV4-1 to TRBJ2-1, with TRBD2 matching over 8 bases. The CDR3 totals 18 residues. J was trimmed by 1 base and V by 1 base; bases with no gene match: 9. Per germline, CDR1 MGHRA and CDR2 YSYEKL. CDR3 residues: CASSQVSPSGLSYNEQFF. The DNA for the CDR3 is TGCGCCAGCAGCCAAGTGTCCCCTAGCGGGCTTTCCTACAATGAGCAGTTCTTC.